Presented here are 25 T cell receptor beta chains from one specimen sequenced in a study of cytotoxic CD8 clonotypes in ibrutinib-treated CLL. This table comes from immunoSEQ multiplex PCR, and its TCRdb copy is limited to in-frame clones, with some not included. Among roughly 150,000 clones listed, approximately 80% were seen once. Here the sequenced sample was PBMCs, taken after 12 months of ibrutinib treatment. Source of these receptors: a human donor with chronic lymphocytic leukemia.

Remarks on this clone: The sample carries other DNA sequences with the same CDR3. J is TRBJ1-1 and V is TRBV6-6; the D is unclear. The CDR3 runs 13 residues. CDR1 and CDR2 from the germline V gene are MNHNY and SVGAGI (reference sequence). V lost 0 bases and J lost 1, with 3 bases in between. In nucleotides, the CDR3 is TGTGCCAGCAGTTACTCATGGAACACTGAAGCTTTCTTT. It translates to CASSYSWNTEAFF.

The V call is TRBV21-1, the J call TRBJ2-3; TRBD1, the table's D call, was not compared with the DNA. TRBV21-1 is a recognized pseudogene. The CDR3 has 17 residues. In nucleotides, the CDR3 is TGTGCCAGCAGCCAAAACCCCCAGGGGCCGAGCACAGATACGCAGTATTTT. It codes for CASSQNPQGPSTDTQYF.

The chain links TRBV19 to TRBJ1-2; 8 bases align to TRBD1. This CDR3 has 13 amino acids. Trimming took 8 bases from V and 2 from J; bases not matched to a gene: 4. Per the germline V gene, CDR1 is LNHDA and CDR2 is SQIVND (reference sequence). The DNA for the CDR3 is TGTGCCAGTCTGGACAGGGCAAACTATGGCTACACCTTC. It yields the protein CASLDRANYGYTF.

This clone was counted a single time. The chain carries TRBV30 and TRBJ2-3; tentatively, D is TRBD2 (6 bases). Germline loops: CDR1 GTSNPN, CDR2 SVGIG (reference sequence). The CDR3 runs to 15 residues. V gave up 0 bases and J gave up 4 bases, with 14 bases separating them. CDR3 loop: CAWSVSGGRADTQYF. The CDR3 DNA sequence: TGTGCCTGGAGTGTATCCGGGGGTCGGGCAGATACGCAGTATTTT.

V and J are TRBV11-2 and TRBJ2-5; D gene uncertain. TRBJ2-7 matches the DNA end more closely, so the J call is doubtful. The CDR3 has 14 amino acids. CDR1 is SGHAT and CDR2 is FQNNGV in the germline V gene. CDR3 region: CASSPPDREYEQYF. In DNA, the CDR3 is TGTGCCAGCAGCCCCCCGGATAGGGAATACGAGCAGTACTTC.

The V call is TRBV7-3, the J call TRBJ1-2; D is uncertain. This CDR3 spans 12 amino acids. Trimming took 5 bases from V and 6 from J, leaving 10 bases between them. Germline V gives CDR1 SGHTA, CDR2 FQGTGA. The chain's CDR3 is CASSPSGDGYTF. CDR3 nucleotides: TGTGCCAGCAGCCCCAGTGGAGATGGCTACACCTTC.

V is TRBV7-9 and J is TRBJ1-2; tentatively, D is TRBD1 (5 bases). The CDR3 runs 15 residues. From germline, CDR1 is SEHNR and CDR2 FQNEAQ (reference sequence). V was cut by 7 bases and J by 2 bases, with 17 bases left in between. CDR3 residues: CASTHGRGTNYGYTF. The CDR3 DNA is TGTGCCAGCACCCACGGGCGGGGGACGAACTATGGCTACACCTTC.

On this clone: The identical CDR3 is also encoded by other nucleotide sequences in the sample. The chain links TRBV20-1 to TRBJ2-7; D gene uncertain. V lost 6 bases and J lost 6, with 12 bases in between. The germline gives CDR1 DFQATT, CDR2 SNEGSKA (reference sequence). There are 11 residues in the CDR3. CDR3 DNA: TGCAGTGCCCTGGTTTCTGGCGAGCAGTACTTC. Encoded protein: CSALVSGEQYF.

This chain connects TRBV6-5 to TRBJ1-1; TRBD1 matches 7 bases. Germline CDR1 is MNHEY and CDR2 is SVGAGI. Trimming took 5 bases from V and 9 from J; bases not matched to a gene: 9. CDR3 length equals 13 residues. Here the CDR3 reads CASSGTANLQAFF. DNA of the CDR3: TGTGCCAGCAGTGGGACAGCCAACCTCCAAGCTTTCTTT.

This chain joins TRBV5-6 and TRBJ2-1, with 7 bases aligning to TRBD2. CDR1 and CDR2 from the germline V gene are SGHDT and YYEEEE. The ends lost 1 base at V and 2 bases at J; junction bases unmatched: 3. This CDR3 has 15 amino acids. The CDR3 DNA sequence: TGTGCCAGCAGCTTGAGTGGGGGGGCCTACAATGAGCAGTTCTTC. It is translated as CASSLSGGAYNEQFF. Drawing the rest from reference TRBV5-6 and TRBJ2-1, the complete variable domain is DAGVTQSPTHLIKTRGQQVTLRCSPKSGHDTVSWYQQALGQGPQFIFQYYEEEERQRGNFPDRFSGHQFPNYSSELNVNALLLGDSALYLCASSLSGGAYNEQFFGPGTRLTVL.

The chain carries TRBV9 and TRBJ2-3; D is possibly TRBD1 (6 bases). The germline V gene encodes CDR1 SGDLS and CDR2 YYNGEE. The V end was cut by 2 bases, the J end by 1 base, with 11 bases between. The CDR3 consists of 15 residues. The CDR3 reads CASSVQGFRTDTQYF. Written as DNA, the CDR3 is TGTGCCAGCAGCGTCCAGGGGTTTCGCACAGATACGCAGTATTTT.

The chain joins TRBV29-1 to TRBJ2-7; TRBD2 matches 11 bases. Germline V CDR1 and CDR2: SQVTM, ANQGSEA. This CDR3 has 14 amino acids. V was clipped by 4 bases and J by 1 base; unmatched bases: 3. CDR3 in amino acids: CSVVASGRSYEQYF. The CDR3 nucleotides read TGCAGCGTTGTGGCTAGCGGGAGGTCCTACGAGCAGTACTTC.

The rearrangement joins TRBV19 to TRBJ1-6, with 8 bases lining up with TRBD1. CDR3 length: 14 amino acids. The germline V gene has CDR1 LNHDA and CDR2 SQIVND (reference sequence). Germline trimming cut 6 bases from V and 9 bases from J; bases unmatched to any gene: 7. In DNA, the CDR3 is TGTGCCAGTAGAACCAGGGGGCTCGGTTCACCCCTCCACTTT. Amino acids: CASRTRGLGSPLHF.

The V gene is TRBV19, the J gene TRBJ1-5, with D possibly being TRBD1 (6 bases). The CDR3 has 15 residues. V lost 3 bases, J lost 6 bases, and 15 bases lay in between. The germline CDR1 and CDR2 sequences are LNHDA and SQIVND (reference sequence). CDR3 in amino acids: CASSMAPGAVQPQHF. CDR3 DNA sequence: TGTGCCAGTAGTATGGCCCCAGGGGCGGTTCAGCCCCAGCATTTT.

This clone was observed once. The rearrangement uses TRBV11-2 and TRBJ1-2; 10 bases are shared with TRBD1. This CDR3 spans 17 amino acids. Germline V gives CDR1 SGHAT, CDR2 FQNNGV. The V gene end was trimmed by 3 bases and the J gene end by 5 bases; junction bases not matched to a gene: 12. The CDR3 reads CASSFSPGQGVIYGYTF. CDR3 DNA sequence: TGTGCCAGCAGCTTCAGCCCCGGACAGGGGGTAATTTATGGCTACACCTTC. Based on the CDR3 plus reference TRBV11-2 and TRBJ1-2, the full variable domain is EAGVAQSPRYKIIEKRQSVAFWCNPISGHATLYWYQQILGQGPKLLIQFQNNGVVDDSQLPKDRFSAERLKGVDSTLKIQPAKLEDSAVYLCASSFSPGQGVIYGYTFGSGTRLTVV.

V usage is TRBV4-2 and J usage is TRBJ2-2; D is unclear. Between the trimmed V and J ends, which lost 0 bases and 7 bases, there was a span of 6 bases. CDR1 is LGHNA and CDR2 is YNFKEQ in the germline V gene. CDR3 length: 13 amino acids. CDR3: CASSQDVVGELFF. CDR3 in DNA: TGTGCCAGCAGCCAAGACGTTGTCGGGGAGCTGTTTTTT.

The V call is TRBV20-1, the J call TRBJ1-1; D uncertain. The V end was cut by 3 bases, the J end by 6 bases, with 8 bases between. The CDR3 extends over 11 amino acids. Germline CDR1 and CDR2: DFQATT and SNEGSKA (reference sequence). For the CDR3, the DNA is TGCAGTGCTAGGAGGCGGGCTGAAGCTTTCTTT. Protein: CSARRRAEAFF.

There are a few counts of this clone. The chain links TRBV5-4 to TRBJ2-2; TRBD2 matches at 9 bases. This CDR3 comprises 15 residues. In germline, CDR1 is SGHNT, CDR2 YYREEE (reference sequence). V lost 4 bases and J lost 0; bases outside the gene matches: 1. For the CDR3, the DNA is TGTGCCAGCAGCCGGACTAGCGCGAACACCGGGGAGCTGTTTTTT. This codes for CASSRTSANTGELFF.

This chain uses TRBV6-5 with TRBJ1-1, with D possibly matching TRBD1 (6 bases). Germline CDR1 MNHEY, CDR2 SVGAGI. The CDR3 totals 15 residues. V was shortened by 6 bases and J by 3 bases, with 17 bases between the two germline ends. The CDR3 region has the DNA TGTGCCAGCAGCCCTCTCCTGAGGGGGTACACTGAAGCTTTCTTT. Translation: CASSPLLRGYTEAFF.

The chain links TRBV2 to TRBJ2-6, with D perhaps matching TRBD2 (5 bases). CDR3 length equals 15 residues. Per the germline V gene, CDR1 is SNHLY and CDR2 is FYNNEI. Trimming took off 6 bases at V and 1 base at J, with 10 bases between the two ends. DNA of the CDR3: TGTGCCAGCAGCATAGAGGGATCTGGGGCCAACGTCCTGACTTTC. Translation gives CASSIEGSGANVLTF.

This clone showed up just once. The J gene is TRBJ1-1, the V gene TRBV27; D possibly corresponds to TRBD1 (5 bases). The CDR3 is made up of 16 amino acids. CDR1 MNHEY and CDR2 SMNVEV come from the germline V gene (reference sequence). V lost 1 base, J lost 5 bases, and 17 bases lay in between. DNA of the CDR3: TGTGCCAGCAGTTTATATGGGCTGACGGGGGATACTGAAGCTTTCTTT. Translation gives CASSLYGLTGDTEAFF.

The V call is TRBV5-1, the J call TRBJ2-3, with no clear D. Trimming removed 0 bases at V and 5 bases at J, with 10 bases between. The CDR3 has 14 residues. The germline CDR1 and CDR2 sequences are SGHRS and YFSETQ. The CDR3 DNA reads as TGCGCCAGCAGCTTGGGACCTCAGCAAGATACGCAGTATTTT. It translates to CASSLGPQQDTQYF. Together with reference TRBV5-1 and TRBJ2-3, the CDR3 gives the full variable domain: KAGVTQTPRYLIKTRGQQVTLSCSPISGHRSVSWYQQTPGQGLQFLFEYFSETQRNKGNFPGRFSGRQFSNSRSEMNVSTLELGDSALYLCASSLGPQQDTQYFGPGTRLTVL.

The V gene is TRBV4-3, the J gene TRBJ1-3; D gene unclear. The CDR3 sequence is 14 residues long. CDR1 LGHNA and CDR2 YSLEER come from the germline V gene. Trimming removed 3 bases from V and 3 bases from J, with 9 bases in between. In DNA form, the CDR3 reads TGCGCCAGCAGCCATGTGGGCATTGGAAACACCATATATTTT. Protein: CASSHVGIGNTIYF.

This clone is a singleton in its sample. The CDR3 DNA follows: TGTGCCAGCAGCCCCCACGGTAGAACAGATACGCAGTATTTT. Its protein is CASSPHGRTDTQYF. The rearrangement links TRBV6-6 to TRBJ2-3; no clear D. Germline CDR1 and CDR2: MNHNY and SVGAGI (reference sequence). The CDR3 has 14 amino acids. V was cut by 6 bases and J by 3 bases, with 13 bases left in between.

The chain combines TRBV9 with TRBJ2-3; D possibly corresponds to TRBD2 (5 bases). V dropped 0 bases and J dropped 3 bases, with 8 bases sitting between them. There are 14 residues in the CDR3. The germline V gene has CDR1 SGDLS and CDR2 YYNGEE. The CDR3 sequence is CASSVDPGTDTQYF. The DNA for the CDR3 is TGTGCCAGCAGCGTAGATCCGGGGACAGATACGCAGTATTTT.